This note documents a single TCR beta chain sequence. Its antigen is unknown. These data come from a study of cytomegalovirus exposure and HLA in healthy donors. The CDR3 has 14 amino acids. CDR1 and CDR2 (germline): SGDLS, YYNGEE. The V gene lost 0 bases and the J gene lost 1 base, with 6 bases spanning the gap. Regarding the study as a whole: In a later analysis, V- and J-gene trimming of beta chains associated with a DCLRE1C missense variant, replicated independently.

Primers for the PCR totalled 60 Vbeta and 13 Jbeta. Libraries were prepared by immunoSEQ multiplex PCR; TCRdb keeps only in-frame clonotypes and omits some of them. The sample contains about 160,000 clones, roughly 79% of which appear only once. The TCR originated in a man in his late teens or twenties in good health and CMV-seropositive. Source material: PBMCs. This chain connects TRBV9 to TRBJ2-3; possible D gene TRBD1, 5 bases. The CDR3 bases are TGTGCCAGCAGCGTAGGCAGGGGCACAGATACGCAGTATTTT. It yields the protein CASSVGRGTDTQYF.